The sequence of this T cell receptor (beta chain) was determined in a study of blood T cell repertoires in COVID-19. Study-level information: Samples came from the United States, Italy and Spain, spanning acute and convalescent COVID-19. T cells, B-cell-depleted T cells, or PBMCs provided the cDNA or gDNA that served as material.

Original data processing: Quantification of nucleated cells was approximated via reference gene primer amplification. Only in-frame clones appear in the TCRdb table, and some are missing; sequencing was by immunoSEQ multiplex PCR. V, J and clone size derive from that table, while D and trimming were established from the DNA sequence. The sample records some 100,000 clones, approximately 86% being singletons. CDR1 is SGHTA, CDR2 FQGNSA, per germline. The length of the CDR3 is 17 residues. The ends were cut back, 2 bases at V and 0 bases at J, with 14 bases in the middle. Material: peripheral blood. The chain combines TRBV7-2 with TRBJ1-3, with D perhaps TRBD1 (6 bases). The sequence derives from a man aged 50 to 59 with COVID-19, enrolled during active disease. The CDR3 here is CASSLSPDRFSGNTIYF. The CDR3 DNA follows: TGTGCCAGCAGCTTAAGCCCTGACAGGTTCTCTGGAAACACCATATATTTT.